The entry below describes one TCR beta chain. This record comes from a study of blood T cell repertoires in COVID-19. Study-level information: The United States, Italy and Spain were the sources of the acute and convalescent COVID-19 samples. Sources were T cells, B-cell-depleted T cells, or PBMCs; the material itself was cDNA or gDNA.

Trimming cost V 0 bases and J 5 bases, with 14 bases left between them. The germline gives CDR1 KGHSH, CDR2 LQKENI. The CDR3 extends over 16 amino acids. The Seattle patients joined while their infection was active and were tracked longitudinally afterward. Under the authors' procedure: Reference gene primer amplification yielded estimated nucleated cell counts. Using immunoSEQ multiplex PCR, the repertoire was profiled, and TCRdb retains in-frame clones only, with some absent. The V and J calls and clone size are taken from that table; D and trimming were inferred from the DNA. The sample has 100,000 to 150,000 clones, about 85% seen once; the top ten hold under 3.5%.

V and J are TRBV18 and TRBJ2-1, with D maybe TRBD2 (6 bases). The sample consisted of peripheral blood. This clonotype was obtained from a woman older than 75 with COVID-19, enrolled during active disease. The CDR3 loop reads CASSPPRTIGDNEQFF. For the CDR3, the DNA is TGTGCCAGCTCACCACCGCGGACTATAGGGGACAATGAGCAGTTCTTC.